Each of the 18 T cell receptor beta chains below was sequenced from the same sample in a study of Ad26.COV2.S vaccination and SARS-CoV-2 variants. Generated by immunoSEQ multiplex PCR, the TCRdb table keeps only in-frame clones and is missing some. The table has some 250,000 clones, approximately 88% seen once. Treatment defined: some 20 received Ad26.COV2.S at low or high dose, single or two shots; roughly five received placebo; per-sample allocation not given. At day 63 after the first vaccine or placebo injection, samples were drawn. The input for sequencing was peripheral blood, taken in a trial of Ad26.COV2.S vaccine versus placebo. The receptors come from a person between 18 and 60 years old who received the Ad26.COV2.S COVID-19 vaccine or a placebo.

The J gene is TRBJ2-7, the V gene TRBV6-5; tentatively, D is TRBD2 (6 bases). Trimming took 4 bases from V and 2 from J, leaving 12 bases between them. The CDR3 is 14 amino acids. Looked up from germline, CDR1 is MNHEY and CDR2 is SVGAGI. The CDR3: CASSFGTGAYEQYF. CDR3 in DNA: TGTGCCAGCAGTTTCGGGACTGGAGCCTACGAGCAGTACTTC.

J is TRBJ2-7 and V is TRBV28, with D uncertain. Germline-derived CDR1 and CDR2 are MDHEN and SYDVKM. The CDR3 totals 14 residues. V was cut by 6 bases and J by 2 bases, with 14 bases left in between. CDR3 sequence reads: CASSLPQGTYEQYF. For the CDR3, the DNA is TGTGCCAGCAGCCTCCCCCAAGGGACCTACGAGCAGTACTTC. The whole variable domain, remainder taken from reference TRBV28 and TRBJ2-7, is DVKVTQSSRYLVKRTGEKVFLECVQDMDHENMFWYRQDPGLGLRLIYFSYDVKMKEKGDIPEGYSVSREKKERFSLILESASTNQTSMYLCASSLPQGTYEQYFGPGTRLTVT.

This chain uses TRBV10-2 with TRBJ2-7, with 9 nucleotides matching TRBD1. Per germline, CDR1 WSHSY and CDR2 SAAADI. V shed 7 bases, J shed 6 bases, and the junction held 10 bases outside the gene matches. The CDR3 has 14 residues. The CDR3 nucleotides are TGCGCCAGCAAGCTAGGACAGGGGAGCGGCGAGCAGTACTTC. This sequence encodes CASKLGQGSGEQYF.

This clone was recorded only once. This chain uses TRBV7-9 with TRBJ1-4, with D possibly matching TRBD1 (5 bases). The CDR3 runs to 16 residues. V dropped 3 bases and J dropped 5 bases, with 16 bases sitting between them. Per germline, CDR1 SEHNR and CDR2 FQNEAQ (reference sequence). CDR3 coding DNA: TGTGCCAGCAGCTTTCCTTCCGGGACGGTGAATGAAAAACTGTTTTTT. It codes for CASSFPSGTVNEKLFF.

The table lists this clone with a count of one. The rearrangement uses TRBV27 and TRBJ1-1, with no clear D. This CDR3 comprises 13 residues. Germline lookup yields CDR1 MNHEY and CDR2 SMNVEV (reference sequence). Trimming removed 2 bases at V and 6 bases at J, with 10 bases between. The CDR3 nucleotides are TGTGCCAGCAGTTTAGGTGCGGGAGCTGAAGCTTTCTTT. Translation: CASSLGAGAEAFF.

J is TRBJ1-5 and V is TRBV19; D gene uncertain. This CDR3 has 15 amino acids. Trimming stripped 4 bases from V and 2 bases from J, with 12 bases between. Germline CDR1 reads LNHDA; CDR2 reads SQIVND (reference sequence). The CDR3 region is CASSNTGGGNQPQHF. The CDR3 nucleotides are TGTGCCAGTAGTAATACCGGCGGAGGCAATCAGCCCCAGCATTTT.

Here the CDR3 reads CASSIAADGTEAFF. The CDR3 DNA reads TGTGCCAGTAGTATAGCGGCGGATGGCACTGAAGCTTTCTTT. The rearrangement joins TRBV19 to TRBJ1-1; D ambiguous. In germline, CDR1 is LNHDA, CDR2 SQIVND (reference sequence). CDR3 size: 14 residues. The V gene lost 1 base and the J gene lost 4 bases, with 10 bases spanning the gap.

The chain couples TRBV28 to TRBJ2-7; no definite D call. This CDR3 contains 13 residues. Trimming pared 4 bases from V and 2 bases from J, leaving 9 bases between. The germline V gene encodes CDR1 MDHEN and CDR2 SYDVKM. Here the CDR3 DNA reads TGTGCCAGCAGTTCCCTCGGTCCCTACGAGCAGTACTTC. This gives the protein CASSSLGPYEQYF.

The chain carries TRBV7-2 and TRBJ2-5, with 9 positions matching TRBD2. V gave up 1 base and J gave up 5 bases; unmatched junction bases: 14. The CDR3 is made up of 18 amino acids. CDR1 SGHTA and CDR2 FQGNSA come from the germline V gene. The CDR3 region is CASSLVASGIGGGETQYF. The CDR3 nucleotides read TGTGCCAGCAGCTTAGTCGCTAGCGGGATTGGGGGCGGGGAGACCCAGTACTTC.

The V gene is TRBV30, the J gene TRBJ1-6; 7 nucleotides match TRBD1. This CDR3 spans 12 amino acids. Per germline, CDR1 GTSNPN and CDR2 SVGIG (reference sequence). The CDR3 here is CGTGQNNSPLHF. In DNA, the CDR3 is TGTGGGACGGGACAGAATAATTCACCCCTCCACTTT. Filled out from reference TRBV30 and TRBJ1-6, the complete variable domain reads SQTIHQWPATLVQPVGSPLSLECTVEGTSNPNLYWYRQAAGRGLQLLFYSVGIGQISSEVPQNLSASRPQDRQFILSSKKLLLSDSGFYLCGTGQNNSPLHFGNGTRLTVT.

The chain couples TRBV6-2 or TRBV6-3 to TRBJ1-2; D ambiguous. V was cut by 6 bases and J by 6 bases, with 14 bases left in between. The germline V gene encodes CDR1 MNHEY and CDR2 SVGEGT. The CDR3 runs to 13 residues. CDR3 sequence (DNA): TGTGCCAGCAGCAATGACCCATGGGATGGCTACACCTTC. Its protein is CASSNDPWDGYTF.

The genes are TRBV3-1 (or the pseudogene TRBV3-2) and TRBJ1-4, with TRBD1 identical over 7 bases. The V gene's germline CDR1 is LGHDT and CDR2 YNNKEL (reference sequence). This CDR3 is built from 13 residues. V was pared by 4 bases and J by 8 bases, with 4 bases of the junction left unmatched. The CDR3 loop reads CASSRQGWEKLFF. The DNA for the CDR3 is TGTGCCAGCAGCCGACAGGGATGGGAAAAACTGTTTTTT.

J is TRBJ1-2 and V is TRBV5-4; D is ambiguous. Germline CDR1 is SGHNT and CDR2 is YYREEE (reference sequence). Between the trimmed V and J ends, which lost 3 bases and 7 bases, there was a span of 10 bases. There are 12 residues in the CDR3. The CDR3 nucleotides are TGTGCCAGCAGCTATCCTCTCGGTGGCTACACCTTC. Its translation is CASSYPLGGYTF.

The chain couples TRBV7-9 to TRBJ2-7, with 8 bases that match TRBD2. The CDR3 covers 17 residues. Per the germline V gene, CDR1 is SEHNR and CDR2 is FQNEAQ (reference sequence). With 1 base clipped from V and 0 bases from J, the junction kept 8 bases outside the gene matches. In DNA, the CDR3 is TGTGCCAGCAGCTTAGACCCCCCCGGACTAGCCTCCTACGAGCAGTACTTC. This translates into CASSLDPPGLASYEQYF.

This clone was seen a handful of times. A junction end diverges from the germline sequence, so it may reflect a read error. The chain has TRBV24-1 and TRBJ2-1; no definite D call. The CDR3 totals 16 residues. Per the germline V gene, CDR1 is KGHDR and CDR2 is SFDVKD. The CDR3 nucleotides are TGTGCCACCAGTGATCCCTCCCCGAGCTCCAACAATGAGCAGTTCTTC. It encodes CATSDPSPSSNNEQFF.

The gene calls are TRBV7-9 and TRBJ2-7, with D perhaps matching TRBD1 (6 bases). Deletions cut 3 bases from V and 5 bases from J, with 11 bases between. This CDR3 is 13 amino acids long. In germline, CDR1 is SEHNR, CDR2 FQNEAQ (reference sequence). Here the CDR3 reads CASSFIQGDEQYF. CDR3 DNA sequence: TGTGCCAGCAGCTTCATACAGGGCGACGAGCAGTACTTC.

This sequence joins TRBV4-3 and TRBJ2-7, with TRBD1 matching over 9 bases. Germline V gives CDR1 LGHNA, CDR2 YSLEER. The CDR3 spans 15 residues. J was trimmed by 7 bases and V by 0 bases; bases with no gene match: 7. CDR3 nucleotides: TGCGCCAGCAGCCAAGAGGCAGGACAGGGGCATGAGCAGTACTTC. It encodes CASSQEAGQGHEQYF.

The genes are TRBV12-3 or TRBV12-4 and TRBJ1-5; D gene uncertain. V lost 3 bases and J lost 4, with 7 bases in between. The CDR3 length is 13 residues. CDR3 loop: CASSFGSNQPQHF. As DNA, the CDR3 is TGTGCCAGCAGTTTTGGGAGTAATCAGCCCCAGCATTTT.